These 17 T cell receptor beta chains were all obtained from the same sample, sequenced in a study of blood T cell repertoires in COVID-19. Clones were read by immunoSEQ multiplex PCR, and TCRdb kept only the in-frame ones, dropping some. The sample yields some 91,000 clones, about nine tenths seen once. Material: peripheral blood. All receptors derive from a man in his fifties or sixties with acute or convalescent COVID-19.

The sample holds one count of this clone. The genes are TRBV2 and TRBJ1-5; 7 bases are shared with TRBD1. The CDR3 extends over 15 amino acids. In germline, CDR1 is SNHLY, CDR2 FYNNEI. V lost 7 bases to trimming and J lost 5 bases; unmatched junction nucleotides: 11. The CDR3 region has the DNA TGTGCCAGCAAAAATGCGGACAGGAGCGATCAGCCCCAGCATTTT. Residues: CASKNADRSDQPQHF. The whole variable domain, filled in from reference TRBV2 and TRBJ1-5, reads EPEVTQTPSHQVTQMGQEVILRCVPISNHLYFYWYRQILGQKVEFLVSFYNNEISEKSEIFDDQFSVERPDGSNFTLKIRSTKLEDSAMYFCASKNADRSDQPQHFGDGTRLSIL.

The rearrangement joins TRBV18 to TRBJ1-5, with a possible D match to TRBD1 (5 bases). The germline CDR1 and CDR2 sequences are KGHSH and LQKENI. Trimming took 1 base from V and 0 from J, leaving 16 bases between them. This CDR3 has 18 residues. In nucleotides, the CDR3 is TGTGCCAGCTCACCACTCCAGGGAGGTGGGTTTAGCAATCAGCCCCAGCATTTT. Protein product: CASSPLQGGGFSNQPQHF.

The chain uses TRBV28 and TRBJ2-4, with D possibly TRBD2 on 6 matching bases. CDR1 and CDR2 (germline): MDHEN, SYDVKM. There are 12 residues in the CDR3. V lost 4 bases to trimming and J lost 8 bases, with 9 bases between them. CDR3 sequence (DNA): TGTGCCAGCAGTTCCGGGGGTGACATTCAGTACTTC. Amino acids: CASSSGGDIQYF.

CDR3 sequence reads: CASKRLNYGYTF. CDR3 DNA: TGCGCCAGCAAGAGGCTAAACTATGGCTACACCTTC. The V and J genes are TRBV23-1 and TRBJ1-2; D not certain. TRBV23-1 is given ORF status, its function remaining uncertain. V was shortened by 7 bases and J by 2 bases, with 8 bases between the two germline ends. This CDR3 has 12 amino acids.

The V gene is TRBV12-3 or TRBV12-4, the J gene TRBJ1-2; D not certain. The CDR3 runs to 12 residues. V lost 3 bases, J lost 5 bases, and 7 bases lay in between. CDR3 nucleotide sequence: TGTGCCAGCAGTTTGATGACTTATGGCTACACCTTC. Translation: CASSLMTYGYTF.

The chain has TRBV6-6 and TRBJ1-4, with 9 nucleotides matching TRBD1. Germline V CDR1 and CDR2: MNHNY, SVGAGI (reference sequence). The CDR3 covers 14 residues. V shed 6 bases, J shed 7 bases, and the junction held 6 bases outside the gene matches. DNA of the CDR3: TGTGCCAGCAGCTCGGGACAGGGAGTTGAAAAACTGTTTTTT. This translates into CASSSGQGVEKLFF.

Written as DNA, the CDR3 is TGTGCCAGCAGTCCCCGAGGGACAGGTGGACACGGGGAGCTGTTTTTT. Residues: CASSPRGTGGHGELFF. This chain links TRBV5-4 with TRBJ2-2; 8 bases align to TRBD1. The V gene end was trimmed by 5 bases and the J gene end by 7 bases; junction bases not matched to a gene: 13. The CDR3 has 16 residues. Germline V gives CDR1 SGHNT, CDR2 YYREEE (reference sequence).

J is TRBJ1-2 and V is TRBV4-1, with 10 bases matching TRBD1. V dropped 8 bases and J dropped 8; count of bases not matched to a gene: 14. The CDR3 extends over 15 amino acids. Germline V CDR1 and CDR2: MGHRA, YSYEKL. The CDR3 sequence: CASSRPGQGYEGYTF. CDR3 DNA: TGCGCCAGCTCTAGACCGGGACAGGGGTACGAGGGCTACACCTTC.

The CDR3 protein is CATSRGDRQRVNQPQHF. The CDR3 nucleotides are TGTGCCACCAGCAGAGGGGACCGACAGCGGGTAAATCAGCCCCAGCATTTT. The rearrangement joins TRBV15 to TRBJ1-5, with D possibly matching TRBD1 (5 bases). The germline CDR1 and CDR2 sequences are LNHNV and YYDKDF (reference sequence). Trimming cost V 1 base and J 4 bases, with 17 bases left between them. The CDR3 is made up of 17 amino acids. Complete variable domain (other parts from reference TRBV15 and TRBJ1-5): DAMVIQNPRYQVTQFGKPVTLSCSQTLNHNVMYWYQQKSSQAPKLLFHYYDKDFNNEADTPDNFQSRRPNTSFCFLDIRSPGLGDTAMYLCATSRGDRQRVNQPQHFGDGTRLSIL.

In DNA, the CDR3 is TGCGCCAGCAGCCCCCAAGGACAGACTAACACCGGGGAGCTGTTTTTT. Protein sequence: CASSPQGQTNTGELFF. The V and J genes are TRBV5-1 and TRBJ2-2; D possibly corresponds to TRBD1 (6 bases). CDR1 and CDR2 (germline): SGHRS, YFSETQ. V was shortened by 4 bases and J by 2 bases, with 15 bases between the two germline ends. This CDR3 has 16 residues.

This clone was recorded once. The chain links TRBV21-1 to TRBJ2-3; the table's D gene call, TRBD1, was not cross checked with the DNA. TRBV21-1 is flagged as a pseudogene. This CDR3 region has 16 residues. The CDR3 DNA reads as TGTGCCAGCAGCAAAGGGGGCAAACCCAGCACAGATACGCAGTATTTT. Its translation is CASSKGGKPSTDTQYF.

This clone was counted once. The V gene is TRBV4-2, the J gene TRBJ1-5; D not certain. The CDR3 is made up of 17 amino acids. V was clipped by 4 bases and J by 3 bases, with 19 bases between them. Germline CDR1 LGHNA, CDR2 YNFKEQ. CDR3 amino acids: CASSPAQPGLNNQPQHF. The CDR3 DNA follows: TGTGCCAGCAGCCCCGCCCAGCCAGGTTTGAACAATCAGCCCCAGCATTTT.

This clone has a single count. This chain's CDR3 is CATSDSQGAAGYTF. In nucleotides, the CDR3 is TGTGCCACCAGTGATTCGCAGGGGGCCGCAGGCTACACCTTC. The chain joins TRBV24-1 to TRBJ1-2; 8 bases map to TRBD1. The V segment lost 2 bases and the J segment 8 bases; nucleotides outside the gene matches: 6. Germline-derived CDR1 and CDR2 are KGHDR and SFDVKD. CDR3 size: 14 residues.

The DNA for the CDR3 is TGTGCCAGCAGTACCGACAGTTACTACTCTGGAAACACCATATATTTT. As protein: CASSTDSYYSGNTIYF. This rearrangement joins TRBV2 to TRBJ1-3; D might be TRBD1 (5 bases). With 5 bases removed from V and 0 bases from J, the gap between germline ends came to 14 bases. There are 16 residues in the CDR3. CDR1 SNHLY and CDR2 FYNNEI come from the germline V gene. Filled out from reference TRBV2 and TRBJ1-3, the complete variable domain reads EPEVTQTPSHQVTQMGQEVILRCVPISNHLYFYWYRQILGQKVEFLVSFYNNEISEKSEIFDDQFSVERPDGSNFTLKIRSTKLEDSAMYFCASSTDSYYSGNTIYFGEGSWLTVV.

The chain recombines TRBV7-2 with TRBJ1-3; TRBD1 aligns across 8 bases. Germline CDR1 is SGHTA and CDR2 is FQGNSA. V lost 2 bases to trimming and J lost 4 bases; unmatched junction nucleotides: 7. This CDR3 has 16 amino acids. The CDR3 sequence is CASSLYQGAQGNTIYF. Here the CDR3 DNA reads TGTGCCAGCAGCTTATATCAGGGGGCGCAGGGAAACACCATATATTTT.

This clone was observed a single time. The chain recombines TRBV18 with TRBJ1-1, with a weak D call TRBD1 (6 bases). Germline loops: CDR1 KGHSH, CDR2 LQKENI. Trimming took 3 bases from V and 0 from J, leaving 11 bases between them. The CDR3 sequence is 15 residues long. CDR3 protein: CASSPRQDMNTEAFF. The CDR3 region has the DNA TGTGCCAGCTCACCGAGACAGGATATGAACACTGAAGCTTTCTTT.

The chain has TRBV19 and TRBJ1-2, with D maybe TRBD1 (6 bases). The germline gives CDR1 LNHDA, CDR2 SQIVND (reference sequence). The CDR3 length is 14 residues. Trimming left V 3 bases short and J 5 bases short, with 13 bases between. CDR3 DNA sequence: TGTGCCAGTAGTATCCTGCAGGGGATGTATGGCTACACCTTC. It is translated as CASSILQGMYGYTF. The full variable domain, completed using reference TRBV19 and TRBJ1-2, is DGGITQSPKYLFRKEGQNVTLSCEQNLNHDAMYWYRQDPGQGLRLIYYSQIVNDFQKGDIAEGYSVSREKKESFPLTVTSAQKNPTAFYLCASSILQGMYGYTFGSGTRLTVV.